This T cell receptor beta chain was documented in a study of T cell responses to AZD1222 COVID-19 vaccine. Broader study findings: Vaccine-related CD4 TCRs covered spike, predominating at 160-218 and 743-854.

Only in-frame clones appear in the TCRdb table, and some are missing; sequencing was by immunoSEQ multiplex PCR. This table holds about 130,000 clones, roughly 90% found once. To note about this clone: Its target is unknown.

The V and J ends lost 1 base and 4 bases, in that order; junction bases with no gene match: 6. Germline V CDR1 and CDR2: LGHNA, YSLEER. The length of the CDR3 is 15 residues. The clonotype comes from an adult in good health. The V and J genes are TRBV4-3 and TRBJ1-2; 7 bases align to TRBD1. Specimen: peripheral blood, collected on day 0 of AZD1222 vaccination. The CDR3 bases are TGCGCCAGCAGCCAAGTGGAGGGGGCAAGCTATGGCTACACCTTC. Protein sequence: CASSQVEGASYGYTF.